This T cell receptor beta chain was documented in a study of tumor-infiltrating lymphocytes in primary liver carcinoma. Study context: Surgical resection was the treatment these patients received for primary liver carcinoma. The study's findings and limits: The top-250-clone fraction was significantly higher in tumors than in blood (p = 0.039).

For blood RNA, unsorted whole blood served as the source, and germline DNA was extracted too. TCR beta cDNA was prepared out of roughly 0.5 ug total RNA by means of a constant-region primer. Slightly modified ARM-PCR served as the procedure for the TCR beta libraries. These libraries came from three rounds of nested multiplex PCR. Researchers ran the first two PCR rounds for about 11 cycles each with TRBV1-TRBV30 forward primers and a C-beta reverse primer. TCRdb reprocessed the multiplex PCR reads with MiXCR, giving one entry per CDR3 protein. The sample records over 250,000 distinct CDR3 sequences, roughly 60% being singletons. Germline-derived CDR1 and CDR2 are MNHEY and SVGAGI. The CDR3 runs to 15 residues. V gave up 8 bases and J gave up 4 bases; unmatched junction bases: 7. This clonotype occurred once. Its specificity is unknown.

The rearrangement links TRBV6-5 to TRBJ2-1, with 11 nucleotides matching TRBD2. The clonotype was recovered from a woman aged 30 to 39 with primary liver carcinoma and hepatitis B virus infection. The sequenced sample consisted of peripheral blood. The CDR3 loop reads CASGTGTSGYNEQFF. As DNA, the CDR3 is TGTGCCAGCGGTACCGGGACTAGCGGTTACAATGAGCAGTTCTTC.